The source of this T cell receptor (beta chain) is a study of cytomegalovirus exposure and HLA in healthy donors. Both 60 Vbeta primers and 13 Jbeta primers went into the PCR. Assay: immunoSEQ multiplex PCR; the TCRdb copy retains only in-frame clones and omits some. The repertoire holds about 150,000 clones, with around 9.6% as singletons. Trimming took 5 bases from V and 7 from J, leaving 12 bases between them. This CDR3 is 14 amino acids long. Germline V gives CDR1 SGHTA, CDR2 FQGTGA. This clone turned up a few times. Sequencing used PBMCs. This chain joins TRBV7-3 and TRBJ1-6; D is possibly TRBD1 (6 bases). The clonotype originates from a male donor in good health and CMV-seronegative. DNA of the CDR3: TGTGCCAGCAGCGCCGGGACACAAAATTCACCCCTCCACTTT. Translated, it gives CASSAGTQNSPLHF.